This note documents a single T cell receptor beta chain sequence. No cognate antigen has been identified for it. No base-level quality is on record; no much larger clone is a single base apart. In the ViraFEST assay, PBMC were stimulated with viral peptide pools, and TCR sequencing was then used to find antigen-specific CD4+ T cell clonotypes based on their expansion. After approximately eleven days of culture, CD4+ T cells were isolated with the EasySep CD4+ T cell isolation kit. Two doses of either the BNT162b2 or the mRNA-1273 mRNA SARS-CoV-2 vaccine were administered to participants. None of the healthy vaccine recipients had a prior SARS-CoV-2 infection, which was confirmed by nucleocapsid antibody tests that came back negative both before and after vaccination. About 2 million PBMC per well were cultured in IMDM with roughly 5% human AB serum, around 10 IU/ml IL-2 and gentamicin, plus 10 ug/ml peptides. On days 3 and 7, half of the culture medium was replaced with fresh IL-2-containing medium. Each peptide stimulation condition was cultured in triplicate wells unless otherwise noted. Using Ficoll-Paque Plus gradient centrifugation, PBMC were separated from whole blood and then either used fresh or cryopreserved at -140C. Overlapping peptide pools spanned the spike proteins of SARS-CoV-2 and the common cold coronaviruses HCoV-NL63, HCoV-OC43 and HCoV-229E. The QIAamp micro DNA kit was used to extract genomic DNA from the cultured CD4+ T cells.

This specimen comes from a study of vaccination effects on CD4 cells after COVID-19 (dated by TCRdb to 2022 to 2024). For the wider study: Post-vaccine samples across the study were collected a median of 72 days after the second dose, with a range of 14 to 241. SARS-CoV-2 spike-specific CD4+ TCR repertoires from before and after mRNA vaccination were compared in COVID-19 convalescent patients and in infection-naive vaccine recipients. The full study included some eleven COVID-19 convalescent patients and a few SARS-CoV-2-naive healthy vaccine recipients. The Oncomine TCR Beta short-read assay on an Illumina iSeq 100 was used to sequence cultures from other donors in the study.

The library came from the immunoSEQ multiplex PCR assay. TCR beta CDR3 sequencing was performed on DNA from the cultured, isolated CD4+ T cells. The study's processing was this. Non-productive TCR sequences were removed and reads were trimmed to the CDR3 region, keeping CDR3s of at least 7 amino acids. The MANAFEST web app was used to pick out antigen-specific clonotypes by comparing their expansion in peptide wells with that in reference cultures. For clones to be considered positive, expansion at FDR<0.05 versus reference and all other wells, an odds ratio above 5, and a frequency above 0.1% in two replicate wells were required. A clonotype was defined as cross-reactive if the clonotype was significantly expanded both in SARS-CoV-2 spike wells and in at least one common cold coronavirus spike condition. CDR3 similarity was assessed by Levenshtein distance using the stringdist R package, and unrooted trees were constructed with ape in R 3.6.1. What TCRdb holds here is the immuneACCESS table cut down to in-frame rearrangements. Part of the clones is not present; checked against another copy, under half of the missing clones reflect an unresolved V gene, and the others are unexplained. V and J calls plus clone size are reproduced from that table; the DNA served to infer D and trimming. This sample holds approximately 61,000 clones; 73% were observed only once. The ten largest make up around 1.3% of the sample.

V loses 6 bases at its end and J loses 0 bases; junction bases beyond the gene matches: 7. Via the germline V gene, CDR1 is SQVTM and CDR2 ANQGSEA. Its CDR3 holds 14 amino acids, cysteine through phenylalanine. Solely the CDR3 DNA is kept, with 42 bases framed from the first base. Broad study findings and their caveats: In healthy vaccine recipients, vaccine-induced clones were almost all SARS-CoV-2 mono-reactive, with only 1 of 255 cross-reactive with common cold coronaviruses. At late post-vaccination timepoints, both infection-induced and vaccine-induced clones showed marked clonal contraction, consistent with waning T cell responses. Limitations of the study were the small number of convalescent patients and the absence of early post-infection timepoints.

The sequencing used CD4+ T cells from PBMCs cultured with HCoV-229E spike peptides, collected after COVID-19 vaccination. In the paper's terms, the cell subset or site label means: HCoV-229E spike overlapping peptide pool stimulation. In this chain, TRBV29-1 is recombined with TRBJ1-2, with 7 bases matching TRBD1. The sequence derives from a human donor who received a COVID-19 vaccine. The base sequence is TGCAGCGTCCTAGGACAGGCGTCTAACTATGGCTACACCTTC. It codes for CSVLGQASNYGYTF. Supplemented by the reference TRBV29-1 and TRBJ1-2 proteins around the CDR3, the complete variable domain is SAVISQKPSRDICQRGTSLTIQCQVDSQVTMMFWYRQQPGQSLTLIATANQGSEATYESGFVIDKFPISRPNLTFSTLTVSNMSPEDSSIYLCSVLGQASNYGYTFGSGTRLTVV.